The 20 T cell receptor beta chains listed next were all sequenced from one sample in a study of blood T cells in healthy people across ages (dated by TCRdb to about 2015). Library prep was done by 5' RACE. Data came from an Illumina HiSeq 2500. A second PCR of roughly 6 to 11 cycles was performed with a sample-barcoded 5' primer and a J-beta primer mix. TCRdb trimmed the raw reads at Q25, called clones with MiXCR and kept productive beta chains. Each entry merges the rows of one CDR3 protein and shows their most common DNA and genes. The sample table contains some 1 million distinct CDR3 sequences; only one count was recorded for around 43% of them. Under 20% of the sample goes to the ten largest clones. The sequencing input was blood. The receptors were sampled from a woman aged 60-70 years in good health.

This clonotype was counted only a few times. The V and J genes are TRBV20-1 and TRBJ1-2; 7 bases are a match to TRBD1. The J segment lost 0 bases and the V segment lost 3 bases, leaving 1 base of the junction unmatched. CDR1 is DFQATT and CDR2 is SNEGSKA in the germline V gene (reference sequence). CDR3 length equals 13 residues. The CDR3 DNA reads TGCAGTGCTAGCCAGGGGGCTAACTATGGCTACACCTTC. It yields the protein CSASQGANYGYTF.

The chain links TRBV5-1 to TRBJ2-7, with 7 bases matching TRBD1. This CDR3 contains 14 residues. After removal of 4 bases from V and 3 bases from J, the junction contained 7 bases not matched to a gene. CDR1 and CDR2 (germline): SGHRS, YFSETQ. This chain's CDR3 is CASSNPGQSYEQYF. CDR3 in DNA: TGCGCCAGCAGCAATCCGGGACAGAGCTACGAGCAGTACTTC. The full variable domain, in which reference TRBV5-1 and TRBJ2-7 provide the parts outside the CDR3, is KAGVTQTPRYLIKTRGQQVTLSCSPISGHRSVSWYQQTPGQGLQFLFEYFSETQRNKGNFPGRFSGRQFSNSRSEMNVSTLELGDSALYLCASSNPGQSYEQYFGPGTRLTVT.

The rearrangement joins TRBV25-1 to TRBJ2-1; the D gene is possibly TRBD2 (6 bases). Germline V lookup: CDR1 MGHDK, CDR2 SYGVNS. Deletions cut 5 bases from V and 4 bases from J, with 21 bases between. CDR3 size: 17 residues. The DNA for the CDR3 is TGTGCCAGCAGTAGCCTGACGGGAGCCGGCTCGTACAATGAGCAGTTCTTC. Translating gives CASSSLTGAGSYNEQFF.

This clonotype came up many times. CDR3 in amino acids: CAIQRLVAYEQYF. The CDR3 DNA is TGCGCCATCCAACGACTAGTCGCCTACGAGCAGTACTTC. V is TRBV10-1 and J is TRBJ2-7, with D maybe TRBD2 (6 bases). Germline CDR1 reads WNHNN; CDR2 reads SYGVQD (reference sequence). The CDR3 consists of 13 residues. V was pared by 10 bases and J by 2 bases, with 15 bases between.

The CDR3 DNA sequence: TGTGCCAGCAGCCAAGGGTTCTCACCCCTCCACTTT. It yields the protein CASSQGFSPLHF. The chain employs TRBV14 and TRBJ1-6; D gene unclear. Germline CDR1 reads SGHDN; CDR2 reads FVKESK. CDR3 size: 12 residues. Trimming pared 1 base from V and 10 bases from J, leaving 5 bases between. Looking up the rest from reference TRBV14 and TRBJ1-6 gives the full variable domain: EAGVTQFPSHSVIEKGQTVTLRCDPISGHDNLYWYRRVMGKEIKFLLHFVKESKQDESGMPNNRFLAERTGGTYSTLKVQPAELEDSGVYFCASSQGFSPLHFGNGTRLTVT.

This clonotype has a handful of counts. The rearrangement links TRBV5-1 to TRBJ2-7; D might be TRBD2 (6 bases). The germline CDR1 and CDR2 sequences are SGHRS and YFSETQ. This CDR3 region has 14 residues. Trimming took 5 bases from V and 1 from J, leaving 13 bases between them. CDR3: CASRDYRGSYEQYF. The CDR3 bases are TGCGCCAGCAGGGACTATCGGGGGTCCTACGAGCAGTACTTC.

This clonotype was seen just once. The V and J genes are TRBV27 and TRBJ2-2; D is undetermined. V lost 5 bases and J lost 1, with 11 bases in between. Germline CDR1 and CDR2: MNHEY and SMNVEV (reference sequence). This CDR3 has 15 residues. DNA for the CDR3: TGTGCCAGCAGTGCGGCTCGGGTGAACACCGGGGAGCTGTTTTTT. It codes for CASSAARVNTGELFF.

This chain joins TRBV20-1 and TRBJ2-4; 7 positions match TRBD2. Trimming took 5 bases from V and 2 from J; bases not matched to a gene: 24. The CDR3 runs to 20 residues. Germline CDR1 reads DFQATT; CDR2 reads SNEGSKA (reference sequence). Written as DNA, the CDR3 is TGCAGTGCTGGCACCCGGGCTAGCGGAGCCGGAGATAGGACCAAAAACATTCAGTACTTC. It specifies CSAGTRASGAGDRTKNIQYF.

The chain carries TRBV5-1 and TRBJ1-1; TRBD1 aligns across 8 bases. CDR3 length: 15 amino acids. The germline V gene has CDR1 SGHRS and CDR2 YFSETQ. J gave up 1 base and V 4 bases, and 6 bases lay outside the gene matches. CDR3 bases: TGCGCCAGCAGCCAGACAGGGGCTGCGAACACTGAAGCTTTCTTT. Translation gives CASSQTGAANTEAFF.

The chain employs TRBV7-9 and TRBJ2-7; 14 bases are shared with TRBD2. Trimming removed 5 bases from V and 6 bases from J; junction bases left unmatched: 12. CDR1 and CDR2 from the germline V gene are SEHNR and FQNEAQ (reference sequence). CDR3 size: 17 residues. CDR3 region: CASSPQGLAGVASEQYF. The DNA of the CDR3 is TGTGCCAGCAGCCCCCAGGGACTAGCGGGGGTAGCGAGCGAGCAGTACTTC. The variable domain in full, completed from reference TRBV7-9 and TRBJ2-7, reads DTGVSQNPRHKITKRGQNVTFRCDPISEHNRLYWYRQTLGQGPEFLTYFQNEAQLEKSRLLSDRFSAERPKGSFSTLEIQRTEQGDSAMYLCASSPQGLAGVASEQYFGPGTRLTVT.

CDR3 coding DNA: TGCAGTGCTGGGACAGGGGGCATCGATACGCAGTATTTT. The encoded protein is CSAGTGGIDTQYF. The rearrangement joins TRBV20-1 to TRBJ2-3; 12 nucleotides match TRBD1. The junction had 3 bases not matched to a gene; V was cut back by 5 bases and J by 6 bases. Germline-derived CDR1 and CDR2 are DFQATT and SNEGSKA (reference sequence). The CDR3 length is 13 residues.

This clonotype was found a few times. V is TRBV29-1 and J is TRBJ1-2; D not resolved. Trimming left V 5 bases short and J 4 bases short, with 14 bases between. CDR1 and CDR2 from the germline V gene are SQVTM and ANQGSEA. The CDR3 consists of 13 residues. CDR3 coding DNA: TGCAGCGTTAGCCGGGCCCAAACCTATGGCTACACCTTC. Its protein product is CSVSRAQTYGYTF.

The chain couples TRBV5-1 to TRBJ1-2, with TRBD1 identical over 8 bases. This CDR3 has 16 residues. Trimming cost V 3 bases and J 5 bases; bases outside gene matches: 12. Germline values: CDR1 SGHRS, CDR2 YFSETQ. The CDR3 nucleotides are TGCGCCAGCAGCTGGAGACAGGGGCAGACTGGGTATGGCTACACCTTC. Its translation: CASSWRQGQTGYGYTF.

This clonotype was seen more than once but under ten times. CDR3 coding DNA: TGCGCCAGCAGCTTCGGACGGCTTAATGAAAAACTGTTTTTT. As protein: CASSFGRLNEKLFF. This rearrangement joins TRBV5-1 to TRBJ1-4; no clear D gene. V was shortened by 2 bases and J by 4 bases, with 9 bases between the two germline ends. This CDR3 is built from 14 residues. Germline CDR1 and CDR2: SGHRS and YFSETQ. Full variable domain (missing parts from reference TRBV5-1 and TRBJ1-4): KAGVTQTPRYLIKTRGQQVTLSCSPISGHRSVSWYQQTPGQGLQFLFEYFSETQRNKGNFPGRFSGRQFSNSRSEMNVSTLELGDSALYLCASSFGRLNEKLFFGSGTQLSVL.

The CDR3: CASSFHSGGYEQYF. The CDR3 coding sequence is TGTGCCAGCAGTTTCCACTCCGGGGGGTACGAGCAGTACTTC. This chain connects TRBV28 to TRBJ2-7, with 7 bases fitting TRBD2. Per germline, CDR1 MDHEN and CDR2 SYDVKM. J was trimmed by 4 bases and V by 3 bases; bases with no gene match: 6. The CDR3 is 14 amino acids.

The chain couples TRBV3-1 to TRBJ2-5; 7 bases align to TRBD2. Germline-derived CDR1 and CDR2 are LGHDT and YNNKEL (reference sequence). The CDR3 sequence is 15 residues long. V was clipped by 1 base and J by 2 bases; unmatched bases: 4. CDR3 amino acids: CASSQVGGDQETQYF. For the CDR3, the DNA is TGTGCCAGCAGCCAAGTGGGAGGGGATCAAGAGACCCAGTACTTC.

This clonotype was seen a few times. The V and J genes are TRBV3-1 and TRBJ2-3, with 7 bases fitting TRBD2. Germline assignment: CDR1 LGHDT and CDR2 YNNKEL (reference sequence). CDR3 length: 17 residues. V shed 5 bases and J 2 bases; nucleotides not matched to a gene: 13. The CDR3 protein is CASSENSLAAYTDTQYF. The CDR3 DNA reads TGTGCCAGCAGCGAAAACTCTCTAGCGGCCTACACAGATACGCAGTATTTT.

On this clonotype itself: One junction end does not reproduce the germline sequence, and a read error may be involved. The rearrangement joins TRBV5-1 to TRBJ2-1; TRBD2 aligns across 14 bases. CDR3 size: 15 residues. Germline V CDR1 and CDR2: SGHRS, YFSETQ. The CDR3 DNA reads TGCGCCAACAGCGGGGGACTAGCGGGAGTATATGAGCAGTTCTTC. Its protein product is CANSGGLAGVYEQFF.

This clonotype has just a few counts. The chain links TRBV20-1 to TRBJ2-1, with 14 bases lining up with TRBD2. The CDR3 is made up of 15 amino acids. V lost 6 bases to trimming and J lost 1 base; unmatched junction nucleotides: 2. Germline loops: CDR1 DFQATT, CDR2 SNEGSKA (reference sequence). CDR3 DNA: TGCAGTGCGAGACTAGCGGGAGGGTCCTACAATGAGCAGTTCTTC. This translates into CSARLAGGSYNEQFF.

The V call is TRBV10-3, the J call TRBJ1-2, with 9 bases aligning to TRBD1. CDR3 length: 14 amino acids. Germline V gene sequence: CDR1 ENHRY, CDR2 SYGVKD. V dropped 8 bases and J dropped 3; count of bases not matched to a gene: 7. This CDR3 reads CAIGFTGGDYGYTF. The DNA of the CDR3 is TGTGCCATCGGGTTTACAGGGGGCGACTATGGCTACACCTTC.